These 14 T cell receptor beta chains were sequenced from one sample in a study of post-analysis software for immune sequencing data. Study-level results: Among a handful of TRBV segments more frequent in patients than controls were TRBV5-6, TRBV5-1 and TRBV20-1.

Prepared TCR beta cDNA libraries contained unique molecular identifiers. MiXCR, applied by TCRdb to the PCR reads, yields one record per CDR3 protein. The table lists 380,000 or so distinct CDR3 sequences, 30% to 45% of them singletons. Antigens for these TCRs are unknown. The sequencing sample was made of blood. The receptors derive from a girl between 5 and 17 years old with multiple sclerosis.

This rearrangement joins TRBV4-1 to TRBJ2-1; 7 positions agree with TRBD2. This CDR3 contains 16 residues. Germline-derived CDR1 and CDR2 are MGHRA and YSYEKL. The V and J ends lost 4 bases and 2 bases, in that order; junction bases with no gene match: 8. Here the CDR3 DNA reads TGCGCCAGCAGCCCCATGCTGCGGGGGACCTACAATGAGCAGTTCTTC. Protein: CASSPMLRGTYNEQFF.

This clonotype was observed a handful of times. This chain joins TRBV19 and TRBJ1-1; 9 bases match TRBD1. This CDR3 is 16 amino acids long. Germline assignment: CDR1 LNHDA and CDR2 SQIVND (reference sequence). The J segment lost 1 base and the V segment lost 5 bases, leaving 8 bases of the junction unmatched. CDR3 protein: CASSLLPGQGNTEAFF. In DNA, the CDR3 is TGTGCCAGTAGTTTACTACCGGGACAGGGGAACACTGAAGCTTTCTTT.

The CDR3 region is CASRIDGGTNGYTF. As DNA, the CDR3 is TGTGCCAGCAGGATCGACGGCGGGACAAATGGCTACACCTTC. The rearrangement uses TRBV27 and TRBJ1-2, with D tentatively TRBD1 (6 bases). The length of the CDR3 is 14 residues. V lost 6 bases to trimming and J lost 6 bases, with 17 bases between them. From germline, CDR1 is MNHEY and CDR2 SMNVEV (reference sequence).

On this clonotype: One base away lies a much larger clone, so this may be a sequencing read error. This rearrangement joins TRBV7-3 to TRBJ2-5, with 10 bases matching TRBD2. The length of the CDR3 is 15 residues. CDR1 and CDR2 (germline): SGHTA, FQGTGA. The CDR3 DNA is TGTGCCTGCAGCCCCCGAGCTAGCGGGGGAGAGACCCAGTACTTC. Its translation is CACSPRASGGETQYF.

V usage is TRBV6-6 and J usage is TRBJ2-4, with 7 bases fitting TRBD1. Germline V gene data show CDR1 as MNHNY and CDR2 as SVGAGI (reference sequence). The length of the CDR3 is 15 residues. The V and J ends lost 4 bases and 0 bases, in that order; junction bases with no gene match: 3. The CDR3 here is CASSSGTVAKNIQYF. For the CDR3, the DNA is TGTGCCAGCAGTTCCGGGACAGTAGCCAAAAACATTCAGTACTTC.

CDR3 DNA: TGTGCCAGCAGTCCACGGGACTCGGGACCCTACGAGCAGTACTTC. The encoded protein is CASSPRDSGPYEQYF. The chain couples TRBV6-6 to TRBJ2-7; D might be TRBD2 (6 bases). V was shortened by 5 bases and J by 2 bases, with 16 bases between the two germline ends. In germline, CDR1 is MNHNY, CDR2 SVGAGI (reference sequence). The CDR3 totals 15 residues.

This clonotype was found a few times. The V call is TRBV18, the J call TRBJ1-2, with no clear D. This CDR3 comprises 15 residues. V lost 3 bases to trimming and J lost 0 bases, with 11 bases between them. Germline values: CDR1 KGHSH, CDR2 LQKENI. The CDR3 DNA reads as TGTGCCAGCTCACCCCGGGCGGGGACTAACTATGGCTACACCTTC. Amino acids: CASSPRAGTNYGYTF. The variable domain in full, with the rest retrieved from reference TRBV18 and TRBJ1-2, is NAGVMQNPRHLVRRRGQEARLRCSPMKGHSHVYWYRQLPEEGLKFMVYLQKENIIDESGMPKERFSAEFPKEGPSILRIQQVVRGDSAAYFCASSPRAGTNYGYTFGSGTRLTVV.

This clonotype was recorded a few times. V gene TRBV3-1 combines with J gene TRBJ1-4; possible D gene TRBD1, 5 bases. The CDR3 sequence is 15 residues long. Germline V gene data show CDR1 as LGHDT and CDR2 as YNNKEL (reference sequence). V was cut by 5 bases and J by 2 bases, with 12 bases left in between. The CDR3 protein is CASSTRWGTNEKLFF. Here the CDR3 DNA reads TGTGCCAGCAGCACCCGGTGGGGGACTAATGAAAAACTGTTTTTT.

V is TRBV12-3 or TRBV12-4 and J is TRBJ1-5; no definite D call. With 3 bases removed from V and 4 bases from J, the gap between germline ends came to 7 bases. The CDR3 runs to 13 residues. This CDR3 reads CASSFDLNQPQHF. The DNA of the CDR3 is TGTGCCAGCAGTTTCGATCTAAATCAGCCCCAGCATTTT.

This clonotype was counted only a few times. This rearrangement joins TRBV14 to TRBJ2-5; D unresolved. CDR3 length: 9 amino acids. Germline CDR1 and CDR2: SGHDN and FVKESK. CDR3 DNA sequence: TGTGCTCCTACGGAGACCCAGTACTTC. This encodes CAPTETQYF. The full variable domain, completed using reference TRBV14 and TRBJ2-5, is EAGVTQFPSHSVIEKGQTVTLRCDPISGHDNLYWYRRVMGKEIKFLLHFVKESKQDESGMPNNRFLAERTGGTYSTLKVQPAELEDSGVYFCAPTETQYFGPGTRLLVL.

The table lists this clonotype with a few counts. The V call is TRBV5-1, the J call TRBJ2-3, with D tentatively TRBD1 (6 bases). Looked up from germline, CDR1 is SGHRS and CDR2 is YFSETQ. Trimming pared 8 bases from V and 8 bases from J, leaving 18 bases between. The CDR3 consists of 13 residues. In DNA, the CDR3 is TGCGCCAGTGGACAGACCCTTCAGGGTACGCAGTATTTT. Its protein is CASGQTLQGTQYF.

There are a few counts of this clonotype. The chain links TRBV9 to TRBJ2-1, with TRBD2 matching over 8 bases. J gave up 4 bases and V 3 bases, and 6 bases lay outside the gene matches. The CDR3 contains 15 residues. The germline gives CDR1 SGDLS, CDR2 YYNGEE. As DNA, the CDR3 is TGTGCCAGCAGCGACACGGGGGGGGGATACAATGAGCAGTTCTTC. Protein: CASSDTGGGYNEQFF.

Many counts were recorded for this clonotype. The V call is TRBV29-1, the J call TRBJ2-1, with D unresolved. Germline assignment: CDR1 SQVTM and CDR2 ANQGSEA. The CDR3 is made up of 14 amino acids. Trimming took 4 bases from V and 1 from J, leaving 11 bases between them. The CDR3 loop is CSVARPGSYNEQFF. DNA of the CDR3: TGCAGCGTTGCACGCCCGGGTTCCTACAATGAGCAGTTCTTC.

The V gene is TRBV5-1, the J gene TRBJ2-1; D is unresolved. Germline assignment: CDR1 SGHRS and CDR2 YFSETQ. The CDR3 length is 16 residues. V was pared by 1 base and J by 4 bases, with 15 bases between. CDR3 loop: CASSLSGRNFYNEQFF. In DNA form, the CDR3 reads TGCGCCAGCAGCTTGAGTGGCAGAAACTTTTACAATGAGCAGTTCTTC.